This T cell receptor (beta chain) comes out of a study of Ad26.COV2.S vaccination and SARS-CoV-2 variants. The data were produced by immunoSEQ multiplex PCR, yet TCRdb's version contains in-frame clones alone and is incomplete. Of about 350,000 clones in the sample, about 88% are singletons; the top ten hold about 10%. Study observations and caveats: People given the vaccine had a wider spike-specific TCR breadth than placebo recipients did.

This CDR3 is 14 amino acids long. Germline CDR1 MDHEN, CDR2 SYDVKM. Trimming pared 1 base from V and 2 bases from J, leaving 8 bases between. Specified treatment: some 20 received Ad26.COV2.S at low or high dose, single or two shots; 5 received placebo; per-sample allocation not given. The samples date from day 63 after the first vaccine or placebo injection. An adult of 18-55 years in Boston served as donor. This clone is a singleton in its sample. Antigen specificity is unknown. The source of this sequence is a person between 18 and 59 years old who received the Ad26.COV2.S COVID-19 vaccine or a placebo. The chain joins TRBV28 to TRBJ1-1, with TRBD1 as a possible D gene (5 bases). This specimen consisted of peripheral blood, obtained in a trial of Ad26.COV2.S vaccine versus placebo. CDR3 coding DNA: TGTGCCAGCAGTTTATCAGGGATTAACACTGAAGCTTTCTTT. Its translation: CASSLSGINTEAFF. Full variable domain (missing parts from reference TRBV28 and TRBJ1-1): DVKVTQSSRYLVKRTGEKVFLECVQDMDHENMFWYRQDPGLGLRLIYFSYDVKMKEKGDIPEGYSVSREKKERFSLILESASTNQTSMYLCASSLSGINTEAFFGQGTRLTVV.